This section outlines one T cell receptor beta chain sequence together with its context. The target antigen is unknown. The sample belongs to a study of OX40 agonist ivuxolimab in advanced cancers. Whole-study findings and limits: Both CD4+ and CD8+ T cell populations in blood had undergone clonal expansion by week 6 at 0.1 to 3.0 mg/kg.

Germline loops: CDR1 SGHTA, CDR2 FQGNSA. The CDR3 contains 17 residues. V was shortened by 1 base and J by 1 base, with 14 bases between the two germline ends. TCRdb's copy holds only in-frame clones and misses some; the assay was immunoSEQ multiplex PCR. The sample has 70,000 to 95,000 clones; over 70% are singletons. This sequence joins TRBV7-2 and TRBJ1-3; D is perhaps TRBD1 (5 bases). The origin of this receptor is an adult with an advanced solid tumor such as melanoma, head and neck, liver or kidney cancer. The sample was CD4+ or CD8+ T cells sorted from blood, taken in a trial of the OX40 agonist ivuxolimab. Written as DNA, the CDR3 is TGTGCCAGCAGCTTAGTCGGGGGAACCGATTCTGGAAACACCATATATTTT. This gives the protein CASSLVGGTDSGNTIYF.